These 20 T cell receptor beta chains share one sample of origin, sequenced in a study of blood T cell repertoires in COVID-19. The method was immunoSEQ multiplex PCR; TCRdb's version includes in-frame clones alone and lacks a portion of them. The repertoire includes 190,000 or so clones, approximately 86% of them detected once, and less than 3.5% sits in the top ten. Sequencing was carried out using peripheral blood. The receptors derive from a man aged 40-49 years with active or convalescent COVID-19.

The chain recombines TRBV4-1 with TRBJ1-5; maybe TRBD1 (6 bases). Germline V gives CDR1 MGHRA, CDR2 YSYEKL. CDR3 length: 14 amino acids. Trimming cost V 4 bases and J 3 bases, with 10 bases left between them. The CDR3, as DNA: TGCGCCAGCAGCCCCGGACAGTACAATCAGCCCCAGCATTTT. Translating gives CASSPGQYNQPQHF.

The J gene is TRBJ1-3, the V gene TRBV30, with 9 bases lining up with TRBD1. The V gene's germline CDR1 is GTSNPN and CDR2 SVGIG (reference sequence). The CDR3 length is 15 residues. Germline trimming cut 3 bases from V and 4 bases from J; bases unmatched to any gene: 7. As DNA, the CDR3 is TGTGCCTGGAGCGCCGGGACAGGGAGGGGAAACACCATATATTTT. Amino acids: CAWSAGTGRGNTIYF.

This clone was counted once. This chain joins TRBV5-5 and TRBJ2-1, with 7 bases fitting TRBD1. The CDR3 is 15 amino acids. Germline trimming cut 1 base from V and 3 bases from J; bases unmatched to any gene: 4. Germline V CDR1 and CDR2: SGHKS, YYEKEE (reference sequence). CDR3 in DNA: TGTGCCAGCAGCTTGTTCGACAGGGACTACAATGAGCAGTTCTTC. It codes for CASSLFDRDYNEQFF.

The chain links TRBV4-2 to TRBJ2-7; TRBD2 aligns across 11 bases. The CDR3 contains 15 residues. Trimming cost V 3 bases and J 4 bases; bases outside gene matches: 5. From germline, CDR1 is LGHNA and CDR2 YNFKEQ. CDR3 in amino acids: CASSQEGTSGYEQYF. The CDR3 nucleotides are TGTGCCAGCAGCCAGGAGGGGACTAGCGGATACGAGCAGTACTTC.

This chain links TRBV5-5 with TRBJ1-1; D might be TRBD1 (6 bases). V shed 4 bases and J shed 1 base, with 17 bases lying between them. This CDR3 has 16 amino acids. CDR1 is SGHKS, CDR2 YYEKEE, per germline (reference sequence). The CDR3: CASSAGGGRGNTEAFF. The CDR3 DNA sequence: TGTGCCAGCAGCGCGGGCGGGGGGCGAGGGAACACTGAAGCTTTCTTT.

Here the CDR3 reads CASSLGSGGNQPQHF. CDR3 DNA: TGTGCCAGCAGTTTGGGGAGTGGGGGCAATCAGCCCCAGCATTTT. The gene calls are TRBV28 and TRBJ1-5, with D unclear. CDR3 length: 15 amino acids. CDR1 is MDHEN and CDR2 is SYDVKM in the germline V gene. Trimming took 3 bases from V and 2 from J, leaving 11 bases between them.

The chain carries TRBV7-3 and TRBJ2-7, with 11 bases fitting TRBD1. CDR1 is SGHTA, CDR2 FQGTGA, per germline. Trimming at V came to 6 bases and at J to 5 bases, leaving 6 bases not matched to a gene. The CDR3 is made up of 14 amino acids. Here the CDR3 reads CASSRDRGSHEQYF. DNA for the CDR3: TGTGCCAGCAGTCGGGACAGGGGGTCTCACGAGCAGTACTTC.

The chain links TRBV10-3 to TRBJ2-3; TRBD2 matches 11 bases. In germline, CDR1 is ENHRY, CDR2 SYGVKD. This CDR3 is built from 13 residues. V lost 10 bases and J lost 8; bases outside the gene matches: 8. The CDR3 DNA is TGTGCCAATGGACTAGCGGGTGCAGGTACGCAGTATTTT. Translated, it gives CANGLAGAGTQYF.

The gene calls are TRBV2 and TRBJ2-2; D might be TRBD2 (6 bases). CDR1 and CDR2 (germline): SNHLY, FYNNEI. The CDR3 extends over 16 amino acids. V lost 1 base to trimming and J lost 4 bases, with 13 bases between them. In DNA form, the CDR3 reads TGTGCCAGCAGTGAAGGAGTGGGGAGGATCACCGGGGAGCTGTTTTTT. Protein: CASSEGVGRITGELFF. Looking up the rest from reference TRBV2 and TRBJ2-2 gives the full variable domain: EPEVTQTPSHQVTQMGQEVILRCVPISNHLYFYWYRQILGQKVEFLVSFYNNEISEKSEIFDDQFSVERPDGSNFTLKIRSTKLEDSAMYFCASSEGVGRITGELFFGEGSRLTVL.

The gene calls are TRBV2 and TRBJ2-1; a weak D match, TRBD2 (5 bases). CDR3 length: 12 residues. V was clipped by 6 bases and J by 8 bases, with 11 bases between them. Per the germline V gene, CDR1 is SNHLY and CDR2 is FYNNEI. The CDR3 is CASRTSFDEQFF. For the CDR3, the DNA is TGTGCCAGCAGAACTAGTTTCGATGAGCAGTTCTTC.

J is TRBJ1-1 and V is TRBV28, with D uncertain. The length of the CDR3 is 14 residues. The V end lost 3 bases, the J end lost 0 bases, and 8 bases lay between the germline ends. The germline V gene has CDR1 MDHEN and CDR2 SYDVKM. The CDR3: CASSFGGLNTEAFF. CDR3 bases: TGTGCCAGCAGTTTTGGAGGTTTGAACACTGAAGCTTTCTTT.

CDR3 in DNA: TGTGCCAGCAGCCCACAGGGCTTGAGTAATTCACCCCTCCACTTT. This gives the protein CASSPQGLSNSPLHF. The genes are TRBV7-2 and TRBJ1-6, with a tentative D call TRBD1 (6 bases). The CDR3 consists of 15 residues. Germline V lookup: CDR1 SGHTA, CDR2 FQGNSA. V gave up 5 bases and J gave up 6 bases, with 14 bases separating them.

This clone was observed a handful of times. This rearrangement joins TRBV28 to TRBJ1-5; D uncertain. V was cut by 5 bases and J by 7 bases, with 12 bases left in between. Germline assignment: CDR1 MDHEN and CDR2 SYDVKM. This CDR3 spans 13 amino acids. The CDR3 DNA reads TGTGCCAGCAGTGACGGGTTACGACAGCCCCAGCATTTT. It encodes CASSDGLRQPQHF.

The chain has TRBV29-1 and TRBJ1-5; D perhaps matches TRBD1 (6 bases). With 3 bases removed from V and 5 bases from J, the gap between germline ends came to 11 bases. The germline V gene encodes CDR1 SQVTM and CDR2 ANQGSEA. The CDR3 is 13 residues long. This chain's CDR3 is CSVELSGDQPQHF. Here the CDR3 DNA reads TGCAGCGTTGAGTTGTCAGGGGATCAGCCCCAGCATTTT. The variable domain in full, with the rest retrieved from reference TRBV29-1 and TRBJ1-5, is SAVISQKPSRDICQRGTSLTIQCQVDSQVTMMFWYRQQPGQSLTLIATANQGSEATYESGFVIDKFPISRPNLTFSTLTVSNMSPEDSSIYLCSVELSGDQPQHFGDGTRLSIL.

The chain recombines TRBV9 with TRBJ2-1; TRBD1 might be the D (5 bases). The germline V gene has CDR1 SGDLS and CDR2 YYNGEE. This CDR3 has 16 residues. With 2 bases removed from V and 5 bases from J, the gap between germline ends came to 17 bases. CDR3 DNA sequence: TGTGCCAGCAGCGTGCAGCAGGGTCGAGGTCACAATGAGCAGTTCTTC. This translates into CASSVQQGRGHNEQFF.

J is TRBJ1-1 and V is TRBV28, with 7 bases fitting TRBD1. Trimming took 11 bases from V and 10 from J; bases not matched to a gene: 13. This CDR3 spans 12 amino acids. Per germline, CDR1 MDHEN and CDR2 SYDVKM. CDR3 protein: CASLGTDERAFF. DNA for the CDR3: TGTGCCTCCCTTGGGACAGACGAACGAGCTTTCTTT. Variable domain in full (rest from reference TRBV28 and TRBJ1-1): DVKVTQSSRYLVKRTGEKVFLECVQDMDHENMFWYRQDPGLGLRLIYFSYDVKMKEKGDIPEGYSVSREKKERFSLILESASTNQTSMYLCASLGTDERAFFGQGTRLTVV.

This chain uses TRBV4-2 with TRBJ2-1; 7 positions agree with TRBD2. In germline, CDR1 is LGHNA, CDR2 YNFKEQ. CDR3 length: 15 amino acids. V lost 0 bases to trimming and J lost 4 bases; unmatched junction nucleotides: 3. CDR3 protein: CASSQETGGYNEQFF. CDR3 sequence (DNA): TGTGCCAGCAGCCAAGAAACGGGGGGTTACAATGAGCAGTTCTTC.

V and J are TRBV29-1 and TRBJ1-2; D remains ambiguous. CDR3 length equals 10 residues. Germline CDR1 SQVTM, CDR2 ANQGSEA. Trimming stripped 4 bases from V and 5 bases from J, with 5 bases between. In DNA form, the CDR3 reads TGCAGCGTTGTATCGTATGGCTACACCTTC. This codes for CSVVSYGYTF.

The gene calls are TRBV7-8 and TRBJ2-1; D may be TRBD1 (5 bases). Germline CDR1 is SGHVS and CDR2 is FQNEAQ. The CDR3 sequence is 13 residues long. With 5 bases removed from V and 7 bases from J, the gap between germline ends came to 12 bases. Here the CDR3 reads CASSTPTVNEQFF. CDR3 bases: TGTGCCAGCAGCACCCCGACAGTTAATGAGCAGTTCTTC.

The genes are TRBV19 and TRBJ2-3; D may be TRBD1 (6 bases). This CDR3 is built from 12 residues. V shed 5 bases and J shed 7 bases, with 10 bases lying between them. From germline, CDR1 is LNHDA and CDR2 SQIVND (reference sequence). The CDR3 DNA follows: TGTGCCAGTAGTCCCGGACAGTATACGCAGTATTTT. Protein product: CASSPGQYTQYF. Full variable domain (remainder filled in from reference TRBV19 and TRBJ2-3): DGGITQSPKYLFRKEGQNVTLSCEQNLNHDAMYWYRQDPGQGLRLIYYSQIVNDFQKGDIAEGYSVSREKKESFPLTVTSAQKNPTAFYLCASSPGQYTQYFGPGTRLTVL.